The next 31 T cell receptor beta chains were all read from a single sample in a study of relationships among human T cell subsets. TCR alpha and beta CDR3s were amplified from mRNA by semiquantitative ARM-PCR. Tagged nested gene-specific primers were used first, then communal superprimers amplified exponentially. TCRdb re-called the multiplex PCR reads with MiXCR, one entry per CDR3 protein. Altogether about 14,000 distinct CDR3 sequences are present, about 60% being singletons, with the ten largest covering under 2.5%. Regulatory T cells were selected from positively selected CD4+ cells using anti-CD25 beads. Sequences were obtained from Tregs sorted from blood. Receptor source: a man between 35 and 55 years old in good health.

The chain carries TRBV28 and TRBJ2-2; the D gene is possibly TRBD2 (6 bases). The V end lost 2 bases, the J end lost 9 bases, and 28 bases lay between the germline ends. The germline V gene has CDR1 MDHEN and CDR2 SYDVKM. The length of the CDR3 is 19 residues. CDR3 sequence (DNA): TGTGCCAGCAGTTTAAAGCGATCTAGCGCCGAGATTAAGAGAAGGGAGCTGTTTTTT. The encoded protein is CASSLKRSSAEIKRRELFF. The full variable domain, with the rest looked up from reference TRBV28 and TRBJ2-2, is DVKVTQSSRYLVKRTGEKVFLECVQDMDHENMFWYRQDPGLGLRLIYFSYDVKMKEKGDIPEGYSVSREKKERFSLILESASTNQTSMYLCASSLKRSSAEIKRRELFFGEGSRLTVL.

This chain uses TRBV14 with TRBJ2-5; the D is unclear. This CDR3 is built from 14 residues. The germline V gene encodes CDR1 SGHDN and CDR2 FVKESK. V lost 2 bases, J lost 1 base, and 8 bases lay in between. CDR3 amino acids: CASSQRRIQETQYF. In nucleotides, the CDR3 is TGTGCCAGCAGCCAAAGAAGGATCCAAGAGACCCAGTACTTC.

The V gene is TRBV6-5, the J gene TRBJ2-3, with 8 bases lining up with TRBD2. With V trimmed by 0 bases and J by 5 bases, 4 bases remained unmatched. In germline, CDR1 is MNHEY, CDR2 SVGAGI. This CDR3 contains 15 residues. CDR3 sequence (DNA): TGTGCCAGCAGTTACTCGAAGGCGGGAGGAGATACGCAGTATTTT. It codes for CASSYSKAGGDTQYF.

V and J are TRBV5-1 and TRBJ2-3, with D uncertain. The CDR3 length is 16 residues. CDR1 and CDR2 (germline): SGHRS, YFSETQ. V was trimmed by 4 bases and J by 0 bases, leaving 15 bases between them. The CDR3 here is CASSLGSAKSTDTQYF. CDR3 DNA sequence: TGCGCCAGCAGCCTCGGATCAGCCAAGAGCACAGATACGCAGTATTTT.

The gene calls are TRBV20-1 and TRBJ2-3; D may be TRBD1 (6 bases). The V end was cut by 5 bases, the J end by 3 bases, with 12 bases between. The CDR3 covers 13 residues. The V gene's germline CDR1 is DFQATT and CDR2 SNEGSKA (reference sequence). CDR3 amino acids: CSAYPTGTDTQYF. The DNA of the CDR3 is TGCAGTGCTTATCCTACAGGGACAGATACGCAGTATTTT.

This clonotype has only a few counts. The chain links TRBV4-1 to TRBJ2-1; D not certain. Germline V gene sequence: CDR1 MGHRA, CDR2 YSYEKL. The CDR3 runs to 17 residues. Between the trimmed V and J ends, which lost 2 bases and 4 bases, there was a span of 18 bases. CDR3 loop: CASSQLPLGILYNEQFF. The CDR3 bases are TGCGCCAGCAGCCAACTTCCCTTGGGTATACTATACAATGAGCAGTTCTTC.

Comments on this clonotype: No conserved phenylalanine or tryptophan ends this CDR3, so it is likely a read error. The DNA is left out, because the CDR3 cannot be placed on it with certainty; the CDR3 is given as TCRdb lists it. The CDR3 region is CASSPTGSL. The rearrangement joins TRBV23-1 to TRBJ2-7; the D call in the table, TRBD1, was not verified against the DNA. TRBV23-1 is reported as an ORF; its role is uncertain. The CDR3 length equals 9 residues, ends included.

This clonotype turned up a few times. The chain has TRBV7-3 and TRBJ1-1, with D perhaps matching TRBD1 (6 bases). Germline-derived CDR1 and CDR2 are SGHTA and FQGTGA. The CDR3 has 13 amino acids. V was clipped by 3 bases and J by 3 bases, with 8 bases between them. In nucleotides, the CDR3 is TGTGCCAGCAGCTTGAGGGGGGACACTGAAGCTTTCTTT. It codes for CASSLRGDTEAFF.

The V gene is TRBV10-3, the J gene TRBJ1-1; D gene unclear. This CDR3 is built from 15 residues. V gave up 3 bases and J gave up 2 bases, with 13 bases separating them. Per the germline V gene, CDR1 is ENHRY and CDR2 is SYGVKD. The DNA for the CDR3 is TGTGCCATCAGTGATTCGCCAGGCCGCAACACTGAAGCTTTCTTT. Residues: CAISDSPGRNTEAFF.

The J gene is TRBJ2-7, the V gene TRBV11-2, with TRBD1 as a possible D gene (5 bases). The CDR3 is 16 amino acids. Trimming stripped 1 base from V and 2 bases from J, with 15 bases between. Germline V gene sequence: CDR1 SGHAT, CDR2 FQNNGV. CDR3 sequence reads: CASSLVLSGSTYEQYF. The CDR3 DNA is TGTGCCAGCAGCTTAGTACTGTCAGGGTCTACCTACGAGCAGTACTTC.

The V gene is TRBV2, the J gene TRBJ1-2, with 7 positions matching TRBD1. CDR3 size: 14 residues. With 3 bases clipped from V and 5 bases from J, the junction kept 6 bases outside the gene matches. CDR1 and CDR2 (germline): SNHLY, FYNNEI. This CDR3 reads CASSDRQGWYGYTF. The CDR3 DNA is TGTGCCAGCAGTGATCGACAGGGCTGGTATGGCTACACCTTC. The whole variable domain, filled in from reference TRBV2 and TRBJ1-2, reads EPEVTQTPSHQVTQMGQEVILRCVPISNHLYFYWYRQILGQKVEFLVSFYNNEISEKSEIFDDQFSVERPDGSNFTLKIRSTKLEDSAMYFCASSDRQGWYGYTFGSGTRLTVV.

The chain links TRBV7-8 to TRBJ2-1; 9 bases are a match to TRBD1. The CDR3 is 14 residues long. Germline V gene lookup returns CDR1 SGHVS and CDR2 FQNEAQ. Trimming took 6 bases from V and 10 from J; bases not matched to a gene: 10. CDR3 bases: TGTGCCAGCAGTGGGACAGGGCAATCAGGGGAGCAGTTCTTC. Translating gives CASSGTGQSGEQFF.

This clonotype was picked up a small number of times. The chain employs TRBV20-1 and TRBJ2-3, with D perhaps matching TRBD1 or TRBD2 (6 bases each). This CDR3 contains 12 residues. CDR1 and CDR2 from the germline V gene are DFQATT and SNEGSKA (reference sequence). The V and J ends lost 8 bases and 2 bases respectively, with 11 bases between them. The CDR3 loop reads CSHGGHTDTQYF. The DNA for the CDR3 is TGCAGTCACGGGGGCCACACAGATACGCAGTATTTT.

V usage is TRBV20-1 and J usage is TRBJ2-7; D might be TRBD1 or TRBD2, each matching 5 bases. Germline-derived CDR1 and CDR2 are DFQATT and SNEGSKA (reference sequence). CDR3 size: 12 residues. The V end was cut by 5 bases, the J end by 5 bases, with 13 bases between. In DNA form, the CDR3 reads TGCAGTGCTTCTGGGACCGTGAACGAGCAGTACTTC. It is translated as CSASGTVNEQYF.

V and J are TRBV5-6 and TRBJ1-4; D is undetermined. The CDR3 is made up of 12 amino acids. V lost 0 bases and J lost 8, with 5 bases in between. Germline CDR1 is SGHDT and CDR2 is YYEEEE. The CDR3 DNA reads as TGTGCCAGCAGCTTGGAGGACGAAAAACTGTTTTTT. It codes for CASSLEDEKLFF.

This clonotype is a singleton in its sample. This rearrangement joins TRBV5-1 to TRBJ2-3; no reliable D call. V dropped 0 bases and J dropped 2 bases, with 13 bases sitting between them. This CDR3 spans 16 amino acids. From germline, CDR1 is SGHRS and CDR2 YFSETQ. This CDR3 is CASSLGANQNTDTQYF. The DNA for the CDR3 is TGCGCCAGCAGCTTGGGCGCGAATCAAAACACAGATACGCAGTATTTT.

In this sample, this clonotype turned up a few times. J is TRBJ2-1 and V is TRBV20-1, with 14 bases aligning to TRBD2. The CDR3 has 16 residues. Losses at the gene ends were 0 bases for V and 6 bases for J; bases not matched to a gene: 4. Germline values: CDR1 DFQATT, CDR2 SNEGSKA (reference sequence). The CDR3 is CSARDTGTSGGNEQFF. CDR3 sequence (DNA): TGCAGTGCTAGAGATACCGGGACTAGCGGGGGCAATGAGCAGTTCTTC.

V gene TRBV4-1 combines with J gene TRBJ2-7, with D perhaps matching TRBD2 (6 bases). Trimming pared 1 base from V and 0 bases from J, leaving 10 bases between. The CDR3 runs to 15 residues. The germline V gene has CDR1 MGHRA and CDR2 YSYEKL. The CDR3 sequence: CASSQGGDSSYEQYF. The CDR3 nucleotides read TGCGCCAGCAGCCAAGGGGGGGATAGCTCCTACGAGCAGTACTTC.

A few counts support this clonotype. The J gene is TRBJ2-5, the V gene TRBV11-2, with D possibly being TRBD2 (6 bases). V lost 5 bases, J lost 1 base, and 14 bases lay in between. Germline loops: CDR1 SGHAT, CDR2 FQNNGV. The CDR3 is 15 amino acids. The CDR3 spells CASSPLERAQETQYF. CDR3 sequence (DNA): TGTGCCAGCAGCCCCTTGGAGCGGGCCCAAGAGACCCAGTACTTC.

This chain uses TRBV29-1 with TRBJ1-2; the D is unclear. V was shortened by 4 bases and J by 8 bases, with 14 bases between the two germline ends. Germline values: CDR1 SQVTM, CDR2 ANQGSEA. CDR3 size: 12 residues. CDR3 nucleotide sequence: TGCAGCGTTGGTGATGTCGGCGGAGGCTACACCTTC. It encodes CSVGDVGGGYTF.

The chain links TRBV27 to TRBJ2-3; no clear D. Deletions cut 2 bases from V and 4 bases from J, with 7 bases between. The CDR3 consists of 13 residues. CDR1 and CDR2 from the germline V gene are MNHEY and SMNVEV (reference sequence). The CDR3 sequence: CASSLGTSDTQYF. The CDR3 DNA sequence: TGTGCCAGCAGTTTAGGAACCTCAGATACGCAGTATTTT.

This clonotype was detected only once. V gene TRBV29-1 combines with J gene TRBJ2-3, with 7 bases that match TRBD1. V shed 7 bases, J shed 2 bases, and the junction held 15 bases outside the gene matches. This CDR3 region has 16 residues. The germline V gene has CDR1 SQVTM and CDR2 ANQGSEA. CDR3 DNA: TGCAGCGCAAGGGGGTCGACAGGGCAAGCCACAGATACGCAGTATTTT. Translating gives CSARGSTGQATDTQYF.

As for this clonotype: One end of the junction fails to match germline, which may point to a read error. The DNA of the CDR3 is TGTGCCACCAGCAGAGCCGCGAGCACCAGGGAGCTGTTTTTT. Protein: CATSRAASTRELFF. The V and J genes are TRBV15 and TRBJ2-2; D remains unclear. The CDR3 consists of 14 residues. From germline, CDR1 is LNHNV and CDR2 YYDKDF (reference sequence).

V gene TRBV28 combines with J gene TRBJ2-5, with 7 bases identical to TRBD1. The germline CDR1 and CDR2 sequences are MDHEN and SYDVKM. V dropped 5 bases and J dropped 5; count of bases not matched to a gene: 11. The CDR3 has 15 amino acids. The CDR3 is CASSLRDSIGETQYF. The DNA for the CDR3 is TGTGCCAGCAGTCTACGGGACAGCATAGGGGAGACCCAGTACTTC.

This chain connects TRBV5-1 to TRBJ2-7; D is undetermined. Germline-derived CDR1 and CDR2 are SGHRS and YFSETQ. The CDR3 extends over 14 amino acids. Deletions cut 2 bases from V and 1 base from J, with 10 bases between. CDR3 DNA sequence: TGCGCCAGCAGCTTCCAGGCGCTTTCCTACGAGCAGTACTTC. It codes for CASSFQALSYEQYF.

This clonotype turned up a few times. The genes are TRBV6-6 and TRBJ1-2; D remains ambiguous. Trimming pared 5 bases from V and 3 bases from J, leaving 13 bases between. Germline V gene data show CDR1 as MNHNY and CDR2 as SVGAGI (reference sequence). This CDR3 is built from 14 residues. The chain's CDR3 is CASSLSGADYGYTF. CDR3 bases: TGTGCCAGCAGTCTCTCCGGAGCGGACTATGGCTACACCTTC.

CDR3 in amino acids: CASSFQYNEQFF. CDR3 coding DNA: TGTGCCAGCAGTTTCCAGTACAATGAGCAGTTCTTC. J is TRBJ2-1 and V is TRBV28; no clear D. CDR1 is MDHEN and CDR2 is SYDVKM in the germline V gene. V lost 3 bases to trimming and J lost 4 bases, with 4 bases between them. This CDR3 is built from 12 residues.

The chain carries TRBV11-1 and TRBJ2-7, with D uncertain. This CDR3 has 15 amino acids. Germline values: CDR1 SGHAT, CDR2 FQDESV (reference sequence). V gave up 0 bases and J gave up 3 bases, with 12 bases separating them. The CDR3 loop reads CASSLALGGNYEQYF. The CDR3, as DNA: TGTGCCAGCAGCTTAGCGCTTGGCGGAAACTACGAGCAGTACTTC.

The genes are TRBV6-4 and TRBJ2-3, with a tentative D call TRBD1 (6 bases). V lost 6 bases and J lost 0, with 16 bases in between. Per the germline V gene, CDR1 is MRHNA and CDR2 is SNTAGT. The CDR3 loop spans 16 amino acids. CDR3 nucleotide sequence: TGTGCCAGCAGCCCATGGACAGCCTCTAGCACAGATACGCAGTATTTT. Residues: CASSPWTASSTDTQYF.

This chain links TRBV11-2 with TRBJ2-6; D not certain. CDR3 length: 16 residues. Germline-derived CDR1 and CDR2 are SGHAT and FQNNGV. Trimming left V 4 bases short and J 0 bases short, with 10 bases between. CDR3 nucleotide sequence: TGTGCCAGCAGCTCATTTACCGTCTCTGGGGCCAACGTCCTGACTTTC. Its translation: CASSSFTVSGANVLTF.

The chain employs TRBV18 and TRBJ2-1, with 10 bases matching TRBD2. Germline V lookup: CDR1 KGHSH, CDR2 LQKENI. V gave up 2 bases and J gave up 3 bases; unmatched junction bases: 4. The CDR3 runs 16 residues. CDR3 in amino acids: CASSPNSGGNYNEQFF. In nucleotides, the CDR3 is TGTGCCAGCTCACCAAATAGCGGGGGGAACTACAATGAGCAGTTCTTC.